Only a few counts were recorded for the clone carrying this TCR beta chain. With random hexamers, 0.5 to 1 ug RNA was reverse transcribed. TCRdb recomputed calls from the immunoSEQ multiplex PCR reads with MiXCR, one row per CDR3 protein. Here the sample spans roughly 150,000 distinct CDR3 sequences, roughly 95% being singletons. The data belong to a study of CD8 T cells in Susac syndrome. Study overall: Of the sequenced Susac syndrome patients, 5 or 6 had active disease and fewer than 10 were in remission.

Sequencing of TCR beta was undertaken in CD8+ and CD4+ T cells derived from blood. V was cut by 2 bases and J by 5 bases, with 6 bases left in between. The CDR3 has 12 amino acids. Sequences were obtained from CD4+ T cells from PBMCs. This TCR was sampled from a human donor with Susac syndrome. The gene calls are TRBV12-3 or TRBV12-4 and TRBJ1-2; perhaps TRBD1 as D (5 bases). This CDR3 reads CASSLQGYGYTF. Here the CDR3 DNA reads TGTGCCAGCAGTTTACAGGGATATGGCTACACCTTC.